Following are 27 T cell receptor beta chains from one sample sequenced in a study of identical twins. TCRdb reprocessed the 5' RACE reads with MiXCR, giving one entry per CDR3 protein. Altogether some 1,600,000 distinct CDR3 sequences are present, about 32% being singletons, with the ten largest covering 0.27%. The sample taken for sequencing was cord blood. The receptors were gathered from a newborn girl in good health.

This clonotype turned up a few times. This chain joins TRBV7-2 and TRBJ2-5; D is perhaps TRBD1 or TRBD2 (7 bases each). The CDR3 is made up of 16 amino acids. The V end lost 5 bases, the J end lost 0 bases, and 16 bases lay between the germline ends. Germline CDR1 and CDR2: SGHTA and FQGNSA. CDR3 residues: CASSQGGISYQETQYF. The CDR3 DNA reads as TGTGCCAGCAGCCAGGGGGGGATCAGCTACCAAGAGACCCAGTACTTC.

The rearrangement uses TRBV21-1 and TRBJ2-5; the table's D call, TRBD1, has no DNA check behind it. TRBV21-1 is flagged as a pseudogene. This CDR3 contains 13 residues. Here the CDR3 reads CASSKGQAETQYF. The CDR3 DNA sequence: TGTGCCAGCAGCAAAGGACAGGCAGAGACCCAGTACTTC.

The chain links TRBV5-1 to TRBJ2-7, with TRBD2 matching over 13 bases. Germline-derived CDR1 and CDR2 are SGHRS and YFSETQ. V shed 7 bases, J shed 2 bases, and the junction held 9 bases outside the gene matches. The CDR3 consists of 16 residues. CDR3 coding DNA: TGCGCCAGCCACGGACTAGCGGGAGCCCTTACCTACGAGCAGTACTTC. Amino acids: CASHGLAGALTYEQYF.

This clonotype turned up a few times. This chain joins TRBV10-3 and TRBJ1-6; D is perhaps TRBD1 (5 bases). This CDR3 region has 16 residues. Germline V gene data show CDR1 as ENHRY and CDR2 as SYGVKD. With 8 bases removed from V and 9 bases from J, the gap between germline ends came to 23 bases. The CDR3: CAIGPGQERSSSPLHF. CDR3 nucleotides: TGTGCCATCGGACCGGGGCAGGAGCGGTCCTCTTCACCCCTCCACTTT.

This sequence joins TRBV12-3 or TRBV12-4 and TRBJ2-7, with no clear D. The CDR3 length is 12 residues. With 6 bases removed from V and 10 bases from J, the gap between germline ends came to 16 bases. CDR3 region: CASSKSPGNQYF. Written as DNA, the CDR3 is TGTGCCAGCAGCAAAAGTCCGGGTAACCAGTACTTC.

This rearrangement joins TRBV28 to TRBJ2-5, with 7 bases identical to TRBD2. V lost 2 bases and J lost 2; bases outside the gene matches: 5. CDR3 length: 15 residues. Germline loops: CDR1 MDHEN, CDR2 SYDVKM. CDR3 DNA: TGTGCCAGCAGTTTAGGGAGCGGGGCTCAAGAGACCCAGTACTTC. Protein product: CASSLGSGAQETQYF.

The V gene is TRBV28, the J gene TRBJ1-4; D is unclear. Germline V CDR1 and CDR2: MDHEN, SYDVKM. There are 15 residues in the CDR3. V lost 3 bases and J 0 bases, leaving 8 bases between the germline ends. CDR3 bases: TGTGCCAGCAGTTTCGCGGTTGCAACTAATGAAAAACTGTTTTTT. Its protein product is CASSFAVATNEKLFF.

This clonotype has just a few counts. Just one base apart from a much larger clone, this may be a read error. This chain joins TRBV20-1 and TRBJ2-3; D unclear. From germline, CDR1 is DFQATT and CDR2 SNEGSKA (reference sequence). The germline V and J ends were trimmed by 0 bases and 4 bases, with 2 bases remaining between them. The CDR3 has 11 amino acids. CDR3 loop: CSAREADTQYF. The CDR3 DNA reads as TGCAGTGCTAGAGAGGCAGATACGCAGTATTTT.

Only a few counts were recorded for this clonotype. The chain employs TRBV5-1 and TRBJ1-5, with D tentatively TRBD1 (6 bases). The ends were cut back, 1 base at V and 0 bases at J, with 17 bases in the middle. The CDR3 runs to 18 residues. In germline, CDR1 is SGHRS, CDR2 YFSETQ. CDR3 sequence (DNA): TGCGCCAGCAGCTTGAAGAGACAGGCAGAATATAGCAATCAGCCCCAGCATTTT. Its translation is CASSLKRQAEYSNQPQHF.

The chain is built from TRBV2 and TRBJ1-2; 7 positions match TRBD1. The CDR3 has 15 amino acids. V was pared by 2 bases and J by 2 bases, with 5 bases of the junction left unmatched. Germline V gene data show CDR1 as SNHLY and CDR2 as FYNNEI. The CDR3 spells CASSERTGANYGYTF. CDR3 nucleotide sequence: TGTGCCAGCAGTGAACGCACAGGGGCGAACTATGGCTACACCTTC.

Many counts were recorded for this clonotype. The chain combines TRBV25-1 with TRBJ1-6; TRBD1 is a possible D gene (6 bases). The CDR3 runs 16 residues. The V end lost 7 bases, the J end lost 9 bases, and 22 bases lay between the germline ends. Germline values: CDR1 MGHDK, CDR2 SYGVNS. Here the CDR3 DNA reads TGTGCCAGCACTCTCCGCCCAAGGACAGTAGGTTCACCCCTCCACTTT. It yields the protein CASTLRPRTVGSPLHF.

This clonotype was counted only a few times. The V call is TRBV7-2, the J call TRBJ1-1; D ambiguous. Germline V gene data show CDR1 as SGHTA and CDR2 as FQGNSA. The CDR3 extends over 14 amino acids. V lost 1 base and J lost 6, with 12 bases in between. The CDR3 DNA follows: TGTGCCAGCAGCTTAGATTTTCGGGGATCTGAAGCTTTCTTT. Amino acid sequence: CASSLDFRGSEAFF.

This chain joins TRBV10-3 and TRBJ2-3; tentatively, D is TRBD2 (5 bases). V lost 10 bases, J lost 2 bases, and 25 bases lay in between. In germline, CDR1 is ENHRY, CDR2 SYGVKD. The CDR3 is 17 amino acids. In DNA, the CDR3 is TGTGCCACCACGGGCGGGTTTAAGTCCCAAGACACAGATACGCAGTATTTT. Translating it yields CATTGGFKSQDTDTQYF.

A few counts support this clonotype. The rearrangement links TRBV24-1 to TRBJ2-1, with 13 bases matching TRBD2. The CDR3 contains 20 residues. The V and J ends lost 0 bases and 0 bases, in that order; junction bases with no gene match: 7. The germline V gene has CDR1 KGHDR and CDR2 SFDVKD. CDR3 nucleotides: TGTGCCACCAGTGATTTGCCCGGGACTAGCGGGACAAACTCCTACAATGAGCAGTTCTTC. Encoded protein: CATSDLPGTSGTNSYNEQFF.

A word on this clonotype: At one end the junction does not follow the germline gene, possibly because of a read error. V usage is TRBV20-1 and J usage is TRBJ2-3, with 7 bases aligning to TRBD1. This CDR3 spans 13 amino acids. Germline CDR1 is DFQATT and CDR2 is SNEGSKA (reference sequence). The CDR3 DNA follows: TGCAGTGCTAGTCGGCCAGGGGGAGATGCGCAGTATTTT. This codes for CSASRPGGDAQYF.

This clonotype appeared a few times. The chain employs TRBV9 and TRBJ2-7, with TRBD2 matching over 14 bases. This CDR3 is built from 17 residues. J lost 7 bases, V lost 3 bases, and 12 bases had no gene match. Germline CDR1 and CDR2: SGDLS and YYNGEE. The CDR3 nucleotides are TGTGCCAGCAGCGGGACTAGCGGGAGGAGCTCCTACAATGAGCAGTACTTC. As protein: CASSGTSGRSSYNEQYF.

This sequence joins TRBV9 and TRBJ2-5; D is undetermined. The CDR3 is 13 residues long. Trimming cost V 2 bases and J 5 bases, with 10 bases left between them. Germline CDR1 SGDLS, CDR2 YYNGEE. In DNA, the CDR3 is TGTGCCAGCAGCGTGAAGCGTGAGGAGACCCAGTACTTC. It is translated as CASSVKREETQYF.

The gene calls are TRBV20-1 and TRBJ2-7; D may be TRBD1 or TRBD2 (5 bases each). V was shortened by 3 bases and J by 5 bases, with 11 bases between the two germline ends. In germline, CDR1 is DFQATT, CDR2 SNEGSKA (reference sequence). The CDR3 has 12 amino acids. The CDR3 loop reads CSARSRDHEQYF. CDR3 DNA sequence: TGCAGTGCTAGGAGCAGGGACCACGAGCAGTACTTC.

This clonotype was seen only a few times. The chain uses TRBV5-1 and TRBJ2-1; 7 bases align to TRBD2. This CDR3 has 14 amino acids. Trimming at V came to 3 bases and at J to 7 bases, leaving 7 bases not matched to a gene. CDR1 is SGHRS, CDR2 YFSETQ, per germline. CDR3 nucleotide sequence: TGCGCCAGCAGCTGGCGGACTAGATTTAATGAGCAGTTCTTC. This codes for CASSWRTRFNEQFF.

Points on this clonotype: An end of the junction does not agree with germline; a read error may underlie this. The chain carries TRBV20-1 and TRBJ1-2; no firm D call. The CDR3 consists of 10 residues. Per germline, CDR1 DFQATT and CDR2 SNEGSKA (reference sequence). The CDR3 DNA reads TGCAGTGCCCGTTCCTATGGCAACACCTTC. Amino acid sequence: CSARSYGNTF.

The CDR3 loop is CASRGLRGYEQYF. Written as DNA, the CDR3 is TGTGCCAGCAGGGGGCTGCGGGGTTACGAGCAGTACTTC. V and J are TRBV7-6 and TRBJ2-5, with a tentative D call TRBD2 (6 bases). The end of the DNA fits TRBJ2-7 better, so the J call may be wrong. The CDR3 loop spans 13 amino acids. Germline CDR1 and CDR2: SGHVS and FNYEAQ.

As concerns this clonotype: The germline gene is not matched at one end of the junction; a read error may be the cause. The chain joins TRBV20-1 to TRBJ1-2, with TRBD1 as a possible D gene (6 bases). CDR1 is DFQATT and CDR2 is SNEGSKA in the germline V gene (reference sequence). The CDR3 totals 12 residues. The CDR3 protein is CSARLAGDGCTF. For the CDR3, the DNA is TGCAGTGCTAGGCTGGCAGGGGATGGCTGCACCTTC.

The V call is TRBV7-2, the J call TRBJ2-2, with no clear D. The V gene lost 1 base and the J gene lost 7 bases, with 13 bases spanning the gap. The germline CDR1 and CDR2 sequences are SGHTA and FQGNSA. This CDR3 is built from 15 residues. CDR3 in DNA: TGTGCCAGCAGCTTAGACCCCCCGGGTGTCGGGGAGCTGTTTTTT. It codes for CASSLDPPGVGELFF.

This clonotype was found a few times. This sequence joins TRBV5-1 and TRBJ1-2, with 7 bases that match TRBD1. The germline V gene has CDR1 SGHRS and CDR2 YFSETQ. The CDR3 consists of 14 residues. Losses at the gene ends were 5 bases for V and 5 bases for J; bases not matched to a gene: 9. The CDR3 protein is CASSMGTATYGYTF. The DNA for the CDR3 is TGCGCCAGCAGTATGGGGACAGCAACTTATGGCTACACCTTC.

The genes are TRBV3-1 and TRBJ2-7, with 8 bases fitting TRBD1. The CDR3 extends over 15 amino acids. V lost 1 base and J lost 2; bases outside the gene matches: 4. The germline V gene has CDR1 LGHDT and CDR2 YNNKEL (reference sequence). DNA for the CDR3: TGTGCCAGCAGCCAAGGGACAGGGCTGGCCTACGAGCAGTACTTC. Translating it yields CASSQGTGLAYEQYF.

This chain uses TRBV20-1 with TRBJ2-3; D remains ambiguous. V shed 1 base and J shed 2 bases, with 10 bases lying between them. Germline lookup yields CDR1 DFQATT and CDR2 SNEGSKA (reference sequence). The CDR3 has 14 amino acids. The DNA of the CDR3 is TGCAGTGCTAGAGGGGATGCCCTCACAGATACGCAGTATTTT. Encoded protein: CSARGDALTDTQYF.

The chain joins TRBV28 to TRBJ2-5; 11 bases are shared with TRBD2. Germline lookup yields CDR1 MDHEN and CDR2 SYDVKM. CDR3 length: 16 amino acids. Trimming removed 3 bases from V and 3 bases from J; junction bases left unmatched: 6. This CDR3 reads CASSFLTSGKEETQYF. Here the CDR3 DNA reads TGTGCCAGCAGTTTTCTGACTAGCGGGAAGGAAGAGACCCAGTACTTC. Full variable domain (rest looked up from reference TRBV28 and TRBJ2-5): DVKVTQSSRYLVKRTGEKVFLECVQDMDHENMFWYRQDPGLGLRLIYFSYDVKMKEKGDIPEGYSVSREKKERFSLILESASTNQTSMYLCASSFLTSGKEETQYFGPGTRLLVL.